Presented here are 12 T cell receptor beta chains from one specimen sequenced in a study of memory CD4+ T cells and cytomegalovirus serostatus. Sequencing used immunoSEQ multiplex PCR; TCRdb keeps in-frame clones, though not all of them. The sample includes 50,000 to 65,000 clones, over 70% of them seen just once. The sort gate was single viable CD3+CD4+CD8-CD45RO+ cells for memory CD4+ T cells. Material: memory CD4+ T cells from blood. These receptors were obtained from an adult in good health and CMV-seropositive.

The chain links TRBV7-9 to TRBJ1-2; perhaps TRBD1 as D (6 bases). The CDR3 is made up of 13 amino acids. Germline V gives CDR1 SEHNR, CDR2 FQNEAQ (reference sequence). The ends were cut back, 7 bases at V and 6 bases at J, with 15 bases in the middle. The CDR3 protein is CASNRDRSNGYTF. CDR3 DNA: TGTGCCAGCAATCGTGACAGGAGTAATGGCTACACCTTC.

This clone has a single count. The chain joins TRBV6-5 to TRBJ2-1; D gene unclear. The CDR3 extends over 14 amino acids. Trimming left V 4 bases short and J 1 base short, with 8 bases between. Germline-derived CDR1 and CDR2 are MNHEY and SVGAGI. The CDR3 is CASSFGPSYNEQFF. The CDR3 region has the DNA TGTGCCAGCAGTTTCGGGCCATCCTACAATGAGCAGTTCTTC.

The gene calls are TRBV6-6 and TRBJ1-4; TRBD1 matches 9 bases. Losses at the gene ends were 7 bases for V and 8 bases for J; bases not matched to a gene: 8. This CDR3 is built from 14 residues. Germline values: CDR1 MNHNY, CDR2 SVGAGI (reference sequence). The CDR3 reads CASKRQGGEEKLFF. The CDR3 nucleotides read TGTGCCAGCAAAAGACAGGGGGGTGAAGAAAAACTGTTTTTT.

The chain couples TRBV7-2 to TRBJ2-1, with a possible D match to TRBD2 (5 bases). This CDR3 contains 16 residues. Germline values: CDR1 SGHTA, CDR2 FQGNSA. Trimming shortened V by 5 bases and J by 4 bases, and 18 bases separated the two germline ends. CDR3 protein: CASSPRSGNYYNEQFF. The CDR3 DNA reads as TGTGCCAGCAGCCCGAGGAGCGGTAATTATTACAATGAGCAGTTCTTC.

The J gene is TRBJ1-5, the V gene TRBV5-3; 8 bases are a match to TRBD1. TRBV5-3 is known as an ORF, though its function is uncertain. V trimming: 4 bases; J trimming: 5 bases; junction bases outside the gene matches: 11. The CDR3 has 16 amino acids. The CDR3 nucleotides read TGTGCCAGAAGCGAGAACGCCGGGACAGGCTATCAGCCCCAGCATTTT. This gives the protein CARSENAGTGYQPQHF.

The rearrangement uses TRBV7-8 and TRBJ1-3; D not certain. V gave up 0 bases and J gave up 2 bases, with 5 bases separating them. The germline V gene has CDR1 SGHVS and CDR2 FQNEAQ. This CDR3 is 14 amino acids long. The CDR3 is CASSLAQAGNTIYF. As DNA, the CDR3 is TGTGCCAGCAGCTTAGCCCAGGCTGGAAACACCATATATTTT.

The rearrangement joins TRBV7-3 to TRBJ1-5; 7 positions agree with TRBD1. CDR3 length: 17 amino acids. Germline CDR1 SGHTA, CDR2 FQGTGA. The V gene end was trimmed by 4 bases and the J gene end by 3 bases; junction bases not matched to a gene: 12. In nucleotides, the CDR3 is TGTGCCAGCAGCTCACCCGGGACAGCCCCGAACAATCAGCCCCAGCATTTT. Its translation: CASSSPGTAPNNQPQHF.

This sequence joins TRBV5-8 and TRBJ1-2, with 9 bases fitting TRBD1. The J segment lost 4 bases and the V segment lost 2 bases, leaving 18 bases of the junction unmatched. CDR1 SGHTS and CDR2 YDEGEE come from the germline V gene. The CDR3 contains 19 residues. CDR3 loop: CASSFFTGTGSPAGYGYTF. CDR3 bases: TGTGCCAGCAGCTTCTTCACCGGGACAGGGAGCCCTGCTGGCTATGGCTACACCTTC.

The rearrangement links TRBV5-1 to TRBJ2-2; no clear D gene. The CDR3 has 13 residues. Trimming left V 3 bases short and J 6 bases short, with 9 bases between. Per germline, CDR1 SGHRS and CDR2 YFSETQ. CDR3 nucleotides: TGCGCCAGCAGCTGGACCGAGGCCGGGGAGCTGTTTTTT. The encoded protein is CASSWTEAGELFF.

The chain recombines TRBV19 with TRBJ1-5; D may be TRBD1 (6 bases). The CDR3 is made up of 13 amino acids. Per the germline V gene, CDR1 is LNHDA and CDR2 is SQIVND (reference sequence). Trimming took off 6 bases at V and 4 bases at J, with 10 bases between the two ends. As DNA, the CDR3 is TGTGCCAGTAGCAGACAGGAAAATCAGCCCCAGCATTTT. Translation: CASSRQENQPQHF.

This clone is a singleton in its sample. This chain joins TRBV6-5 and TRBJ2-5; D remains ambiguous. V was pared by 6 bases and J by 5 bases, with 16 bases between. Germline loops: CDR1 MNHEY, CDR2 SVGAGI. This CDR3 has 14 residues. The DNA for the CDR3 is TGTGCCAGCAGGGACGGACGGGTACAGGAGACCCAGTACTTC. It is translated as CASRDGRVQETQYF.

The chain is built from TRBV7-9 and TRBJ2-7, with 8 bases matching TRBD1. With V trimmed by 5 bases and J by 3 bases, 6 bases remained unmatched. Germline V lookup: CDR1 SEHNR, CDR2 FQNEAQ (reference sequence). The CDR3 totals 14 residues. The CDR3 coding sequence is TGTGCCAGCAGCCGAGGGGACAGGAGCTACGAGCAGTACTTC. It encodes CASSRGDRSYEQYF.